The entry that follows covers one T cell receptor (beta chain) sequence. No antigen is known for it. Here immunoSEQ multiplex PCR was the method, and the copy in TCRdb shows in-frame clones only, minus some. Of about 1 million clones in the sample, about 80% were seen once. These data originate in a study of shared clonotypes between healthy human individuals. Whole-study context: There were three CD4 naive, three CD4 memory, two CD8 naive and one CD8 memory plates per donor. Findings and caveats of the study: Memory subsets generally showed smaller estimated richness than naive subsets did.

The CDR3 is 16 residues long. CDR1 LNHDA and CDR2 SQIVND come from the germline V gene (reference sequence). Trimming took off 6 bases at V and 0 bases at J, with 15 bases between the two ends. V usage is TRBV19 and J usage is TRBJ1-5, with TRBD1 as a possible D gene (6 bases). The TCR originated in a man aged 18 to 35 in good health. The sample taken for sequencing was memory CD4+ T cells sorted from blood. Subset defined: CD45RA-negative fraction. CDR3 in amino acids: CASRTTGLDSNQPQHF. The CDR3 bases are TGTGCCAGTAGGACAACAGGGTTAGATAGCAATCAGCCCCAGCATTTT.